The T cell receptor (beta chain) described here comes from a study of OX40 agonist ivuxolimab in advanced cancers. In terms of the full investigation: Ivuxolimab, which targeted the costimulatory receptor OX40 (CD134), was an agonistic, fully human IgG2 monoclonal antibody. Partial responses occurred in three dose-escalation patients, of whom one had hepatocellular carcinoma and two had cutaneous melanoma. The purpose of peripheral TCRbeta sequencing was to test whether ivuxolimab changed TCR sequence diversity and led to clonal T-cell expansion. Among the approximately 54 dose-escalation patients, about 19 had hepatocellular carcinoma, about 15 melanoma, 9 renal cell carcinoma and 9 head and neck cancer. The paper describes the monotherapy dose-escalation part (N of about 47 patients) of the phase I trial of ivuxolimab. In the dose-escalation cohort, 82.7% of patients were male, and the mean age was approximately 60 years, with a range of about 23 to 90. Prior anti-PD-1, anti-PD-L1 or anti-CTLA-4 therapy was permitted, and approximately 41% of dose-escalation patients had received checkpoint inhibitors. Intravenous ivuxolimab was administered to patients every 2 weeks at six dose levels: 0.01, 0.1, 0.3, 1.5, 3 and 10 mg/kg.

Overall study outcomes, separate from this receptor: Partial responders in the 0.1-3.0 mg/kg groups had among the lowest normalized peripheral clonal expansion, especially among CD8+ T cells. Low levels of normalized T-cell clonal expansion were also shown by some nonresponding patients. At doses from 0.1 to 3.0 mg/kg, clonal expansion was seen in both CD4+ and CD8+ blood T cells between baseline and week 6. The antigen specificity of the clonally expanded peripheral T cells was not determined. On average, CD8+ T cells showed more expanded clones than CD4+ T cells after ivuxolimab.

The V and J ends are trimmed by 3 bases and 0 bases, leaving 15 bases between them. From cysteine to phenylalanine, the CDR3 is 17 amino acids long. Of all the DNA, just the CDR3 is kept, 51 bases in frame from base 1. For CDR1 and CDR2, the germline V gene lists SNHLY and FYNNEI. This clone appeared once. Its antigen is still unknown. The input lacks base qualities; no much larger clone sits a single base away. To sequence the TCRbeta CDR3 region, genomic DNA was isolated from the sorted cells. The immunoSEQ Assay was used to sequence the TCRbeta CDR3 regions. TCRdb retrieved this table from immuneACCESS and kept in-frame rearrangements only. Not all clones are present; in checked studies, unresolved V genes account for under half, and no reason is known for the remainder. In all, the sample holds about 64,000 clones, and 75% to 90% of those were seen once. The top ten clonotypes cover more than 13% of the sample.

The trial excluded patients who had a history of autoimmune disease or were on systemic immunosuppression. Peripheral blood for TCR sequencing was collected from all dose cohorts at baseline, on cycle 4 day 1, and on cycle 7 day 1. The samples were drawn from a first-in-human, open-label, multicenter phase I dose-escalation trial of ivuxolimab. Adults with locally advanced or metastatic head and neck squamous cell, hepatocellular, melanoma or renal cell carcinoma were enrolled in the trial. Before TCR sequencing, CD4+ T cells and CD8+ T cells were sorted from peripheral blood as separate populations.

The sequence derives from an adult with an advanced solid tumor such as melanoma, head and neck, liver or kidney cancer. The rearrangement joined TRBV2 to TRBJ2-1; tentative D gene TRBD2, with 5 bases matching. The sequenced sample was CD4+ or CD8+ T cells sorted from blood, obtained in a trial of the OX40 agonist ivuxolimab. The DNA sequence is TGTGCCAGCAGTGAGAGGGATGTGGGGAGCTCCTACAATGAGCAGTTCTTC. Its amino acids are CASSERDVGSSYNEQFF.